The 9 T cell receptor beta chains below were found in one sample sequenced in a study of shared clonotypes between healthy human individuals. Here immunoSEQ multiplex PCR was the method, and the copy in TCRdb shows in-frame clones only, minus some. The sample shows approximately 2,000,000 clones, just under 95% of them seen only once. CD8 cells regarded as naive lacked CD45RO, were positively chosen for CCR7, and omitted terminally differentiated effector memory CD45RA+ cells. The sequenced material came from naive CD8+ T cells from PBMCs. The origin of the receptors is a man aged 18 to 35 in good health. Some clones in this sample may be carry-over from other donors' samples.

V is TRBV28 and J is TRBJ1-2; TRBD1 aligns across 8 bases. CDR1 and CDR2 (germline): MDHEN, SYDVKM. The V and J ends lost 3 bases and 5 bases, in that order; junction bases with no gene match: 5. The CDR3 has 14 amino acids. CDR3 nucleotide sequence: TGTGCCAGCAGTTTTAGACAGGGGAGGTATGGCTACACCTTC. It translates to CASSFRQGRYGYTF.

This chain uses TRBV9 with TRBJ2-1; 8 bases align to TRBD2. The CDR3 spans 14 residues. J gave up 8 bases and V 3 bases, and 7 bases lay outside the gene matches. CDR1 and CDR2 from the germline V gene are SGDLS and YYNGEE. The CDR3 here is CASSASGSGYEQFF. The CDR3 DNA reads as TGTGCCAGCAGCGCGAGCGGGAGCGGTTATGAGCAGTTCTTC.

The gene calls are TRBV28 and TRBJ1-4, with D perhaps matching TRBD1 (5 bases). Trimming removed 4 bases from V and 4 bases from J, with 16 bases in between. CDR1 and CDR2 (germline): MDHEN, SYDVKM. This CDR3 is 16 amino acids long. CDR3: CASSSLPGESNEKLFF. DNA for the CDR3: TGTGCCAGCAGTTCCCTTCCGGGGGAGAGTAATGAAAAACTGTTTTTT.

The CDR3 region has the DNA TGTGCCAGCAGCCCAGGGACAGGGGATCGGTATGGCTACACCTTC. The encoded protein is CASSPGTGDRYGYTF. This chain connects TRBV14 to TRBJ1-2; 10 bases map to TRBD1. The ends lost 4 bases at V and 5 bases at J; junction bases unmatched: 7. The CDR3 sequence is 15 residues long. Germline lookup yields CDR1 SGHDN and CDR2 FVKESK.

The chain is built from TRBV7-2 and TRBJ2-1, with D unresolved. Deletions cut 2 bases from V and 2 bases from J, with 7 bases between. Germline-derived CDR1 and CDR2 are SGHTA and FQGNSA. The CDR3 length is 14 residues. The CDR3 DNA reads TGTGCCAGCAGCTTACGTCCCGCCTACAATGAGCAGTTCTTC. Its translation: CASSLRPAYNEQFF.

The chain's CDR3 is CASSSGKDNEQFF. DNA of the CDR3: TGTGCCAGCAGTAGCGGGAAGGACAATGAGCAGTTCTTC. The V call is TRBV11-2, the J call TRBJ2-1; 8 nucleotides match TRBD2. CDR3 length: 13 residues. J was trimmed by 5 bases and V by 6 bases; bases with no gene match: 3. The V gene's germline CDR1 is SGHAT and CDR2 FQNNGV. The variable domain in full, with the rest retrieved from reference TRBV11-2 and TRBJ2-1, is EAGVAQSPRYKIIEKRQSVAFWCNPISGHATLYWYQQILGQGPKLLIQFQNNGVVDDSQLPKDRFSAERLKGVDSTLKIQPAKLEDSAVYLCASSSGKDNEQFFGPGTRLTVL.

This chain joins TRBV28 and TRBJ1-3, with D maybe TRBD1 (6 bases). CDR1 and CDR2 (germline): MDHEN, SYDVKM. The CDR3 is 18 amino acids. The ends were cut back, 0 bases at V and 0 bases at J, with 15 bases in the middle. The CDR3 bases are TGTGCCAGCAGTTTATGGACAGGCCTAGAACCCTCTGGAAACACCATATATTTT. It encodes CASSLWTGLEPSGNTIYF.

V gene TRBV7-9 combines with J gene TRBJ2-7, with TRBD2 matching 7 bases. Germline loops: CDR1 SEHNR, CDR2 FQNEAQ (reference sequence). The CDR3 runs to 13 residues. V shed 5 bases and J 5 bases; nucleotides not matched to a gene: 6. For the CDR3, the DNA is TGTGCCAGCAGCCCGGGGGGATACAACGAGCAGTACTTC. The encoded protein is CASSPGGYNEQYF.

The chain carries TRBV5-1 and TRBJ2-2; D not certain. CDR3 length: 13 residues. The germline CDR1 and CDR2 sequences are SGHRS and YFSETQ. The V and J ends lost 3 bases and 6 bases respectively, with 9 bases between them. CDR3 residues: CASSWSGSGELFF. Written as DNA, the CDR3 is TGCGCCAGCAGCTGGAGTGGGTCCGGGGAGCTGTTTTTT.